The 23 T cell receptor beta chains given below trace back to one sample, sequenced in a study of cytomegalovirus exposure and HLA in healthy donors (dated by TCRdb to the late 2010s). The library was generated by the immunoSEQ multiplex PCR assay. A mixture of 60 forward primers for TCR Vbeta segments and 13 reverse primers for TCR Jbeta segments was used in the multiplex PCR. This immuneACCESS table, as held by TCRdb, lists in-frame sequences with V and J called but not all clones. Of the missing ones, under half trace to an unresolved V gene in checked studies; the others have no known cause. Recorded for this sample are about 150,000 clones; approximately 69% of them occurred a single time. 2.1% of the sample is held by the ten biggest clonotypes. Source material: PBMCs. Source of these receptors: a man aged 25 to 45 in good health and CMV-seronegative.

Points on this clone: Relative to the germline gene, one junction end is altered; a read error may explain this. The chain recombines TRBV30 with TRBJ1-6; D may be TRBD1 (6 bases). This CDR3 has 8 residues. The germline gives CDR1 GTSNPN, CDR2 SVGIG (reference sequence). The CDR3, as DNA: TGTGCCTGGAGTGTTAGGGGGTTT. It yields the protein CAWSVRGF. The complete variable domain, with remaining parts taken from reference TRBV30 and TRBJ1-6, reads SQTIHQWPATLVQPVGSPLSLECTVEGTSNPNLYWYRQAAGRGLQLLFYSVGIGQISSEVPQNLSASRPQDRQFILSSKKLLLSDSGFYLCAWSVRGFGNGTRLTVT.

V and J are TRBV4-3 and TRBJ2-3, with TRBD2 matching over 11 bases. V shed 0 bases, J shed 5 bases, and the junction held 7 bases outside the gene matches. The CDR3 is 17 amino acids. Germline CDR1 and CDR2: LGHNA and YSLEER. The CDR3 loop is CASSQDPPSGGRDTQYF. In DNA form, the CDR3 reads TGCGCCAGCAGCCAAGACCCCCCTAGCGGGGGGCGAGATACGCAGTATTTT.

The chain uses TRBV1 and TRBJ1-5; TRBD1, the table's D call, lacks a check against the DNA. TRBV1 is an annotated pseudogene. The CDR3 is 16 residues long. The CDR3 bases are TGCACCAGCAGCTACAAAGGACAGGGATGGATTCAGCCCCAGCATTTT. This codes for CTSSYKGQGWIQPQHF.

V usage is TRBV28 and J usage is TRBJ1-6, with D maybe TRBD1 (6 bases). The CDR3 has 16 amino acids. Germline V gene sequence: CDR1 MDHEN, CDR2 SYDVKM. Trimming pared 6 bases from V and 2 bases from J, leaving 14 bases between. In DNA, the CDR3 is TGTGCCAGCAGCTCCCCTGGGACACCCTATAATTCACCCCTCCACTTT. Residues: CASSSPGTPYNSPLHF.

The CDR3 nucleotides read TGTGCCTGGAGTTTCTCCGACTACTACGACACCGGGGAGCTGTTTTTT. Translation: CAWSFSDYYDTGELFF. This sequence joins TRBV30 and TRBJ2-2, with D perhaps TRBD2 (5 bases). This CDR3 is 16 amino acids long. Germline assignment: CDR1 GTSNPN and CDR2 SVGIG (reference sequence). Between the trimmed V and J ends, which lost 2 bases and 3 bases, there was a span of 16 bases.

The table lists this clone with a few counts. In DNA, the CDR3 is TGTGCCAGCAGCACTCGGACAGGGGATTACGAGCAGTACTTC. It encodes CASSTRTGDYEQYF. The chain links TRBV28 to TRBJ2-7; 9 bases are shared with TRBD1. Per the germline V gene, CDR1 is MDHEN and CDR2 is SYDVKM. CDR3 length: 14 amino acids. With 6 bases clipped from V and 4 bases from J, the junction kept 7 bases outside the gene matches.

This clone was seen a handful of times. This rearrangement joins TRBV6-5 to TRBJ2-2; the D is unclear. The CDR3 is 16 amino acids. CDR1 is MNHEY, CDR2 SVGAGI, per germline. The V end lost 2 bases, the J end lost 3 bases, and 13 bases lay between the germline ends. CDR3 in amino acids: CASSYIGQADTGELFF. Here the CDR3 DNA reads TGTGCCAGCAGTTACATCGGTCAGGCCGACACCGGGGAGCTGTTTTTT.

The chain uses TRBV7-9 and TRBJ2-7; D remains ambiguous. The V gene's germline CDR1 is SEHNR and CDR2 FQNEAQ (reference sequence). With 5 bases removed from V and 2 bases from J, the gap between germline ends came to 7 bases. This CDR3 region has 12 residues. The chain's CDR3 is CASSPVAYEQYF. DNA for the CDR3: TGTGCCAGCAGCCCTGTCGCCTACGAGCAGTACTTC. The whole variable domain, filled in from reference TRBV7-9 and TRBJ2-7, reads DTGVSQNPRHKITKRGQNVTFRCDPISEHNRLYWYRQTLGQGPEFLTYFQNEAQLEKSRLLSDRFSAERPKGSFSTLEIQRTEQGDSAMYLCASSPVAYEQYFGPGTRLTVT.

CDR3 amino acids: CASSLIQGAVEQYF. The CDR3 DNA follows: TGTGCCAGCAGCTTAATACAGGGGGCCGTCGAGCAGTACTTC. The gene calls are TRBV7-9 and TRBJ2-7, with 9 bases that match TRBD1. There are 14 residues in the CDR3. V was clipped by 2 bases and J by 6 bases; unmatched bases: 5. Germline lookup yields CDR1 SEHNR and CDR2 FQNEAQ (reference sequence).

This clone was counted between two and nine times. The chain is built from TRBV28 and TRBJ2-7; no definite D call. The CDR3 totals 11 residues. Germline lookup yields CDR1 MDHEN and CDR2 SYDVKM. V lost 5 bases to trimming and J lost 7 bases, with 9 bases between them. The CDR3 spells CASSPYTEQYF. CDR3 sequence (DNA): TGTGCCAGCAGTCCATACACAGAGCAGTACTTC. Using reference TRBV28 and TRBJ2-7 for the parts outside the CDR3, the full variable domain is DVKVTQSSRYLVKRTGEKVFLECVQDMDHENMFWYRQDPGLGLRLIYFSYDVKMKEKGDIPEGYSVSREKKERFSLILESASTNQTSMYLCASSPYTEQYFGPGTRLTVT.

The chain employs TRBV5-1 and TRBJ1-4; 7 nucleotides agree with TRBD1. Germline-derived CDR1 and CDR2 are SGHRS and YFSETQ. V lost 0 bases and J lost 3; bases outside the gene matches: 2. There are 15 residues in the CDR3. CDR3 nucleotide sequence: TGCGCCAGCAGCTTGGCCGGGACAGCTAATGAAAAACTGTTTTTT. Its protein is CASSLAGTANEKLFF.

The genes are TRBV14 and TRBJ2-2; a weak D match, TRBD1 (6 bases). Germline CDR1 and CDR2: SGHDN and FVKESK. The CDR3 contains 15 residues. V lost 3 bases and J 4 bases, leaving 12 bases between the germline ends. CDR3 protein: CASSHELGATGELFF. The CDR3, as DNA: TGTGCCAGCAGCCATGAGCTGGGGGCCACCGGGGAGCTGTTTTTT.

The V and J genes are TRBV7-2 and TRBJ2-3, with D possibly matching TRBD2 (6 bases). Per germline, CDR1 SGHTA and CDR2 FQGNSA. The germline V and J ends were trimmed by 4 bases and 0 bases, with 11 bases remaining between them. The CDR3 contains 15 residues. In DNA, the CDR3 is TGTGCCAGCAGCTCGGAGGGACGGAGCACAGATACGCAGTATTTT. Its translation: CASSSEGRSTDTQYF.

The CDR3 DNA sequence: TGCGCCAGCAGCTTTCGGTTGGGCTCCGGCGAGCAGTACTTC. Protein product: CASSFRLGSGEQYF. The V call is TRBV5-1, the J call TRBJ2-7; the D is unclear. Germline-derived CDR1 and CDR2 are SGHRS and YFSETQ. Trimming removed 2 bases at V and 6 bases at J, with 15 bases between. This CDR3 is built from 14 residues. The whole variable domain, remainder taken from reference TRBV5-1 and TRBJ2-7, is KAGVTQTPRYLIKTRGQQVTLSCSPISGHRSVSWYQQTPGQGLQFLFEYFSETQRNKGNFPGRFSGRQFSNSRSEMNVSTLELGDSALYLCASSFRLGSGEQYFGPGTRLTVT.

This chain joins TRBV10-3 and TRBJ2-7, with TRBD1 matching 7 bases. The CDR3 contains 12 residues. Germline CDR1 ENHRY, CDR2 SYGVKD. Losses at the gene ends were 8 bases for V and 0 bases for J; bases not matched to a gene: 1. CDR3 nucleotides: TGTGCCATCCGGGACAGCTCCTACGAGCAGTACTTC. This translates into CAIRDSSYEQYF.

This clone was seen a handful of times. The rearrangement links TRBV7-2 to TRBJ1-2; D gene ambiguous. Trimming took off 3 bases at V and 2 bases at J, with 7 bases between the two ends. Germline assignment: CDR1 SGHTA and CDR2 FQGNSA. CDR3 size: 13 residues. CDR3 bases: TGTGCCAGCAGCTTCGACGGGAACTATGGCTACACCTTC. Translation: CASSFDGNYGYTF.

This chain uses TRBV7-7 with TRBJ2-5, with 7 bases lining up with TRBD1. The CDR3 contains 14 residues. V shed 5 bases, J shed 2 bases, and the junction held 5 bases outside the gene matches. Germline loops: CDR1 SSHAT, CDR2 FNYEAQ (reference sequence). CDR3 loop: CASSPRTGQETQYF. The CDR3 DNA follows: TGTGCCAGCAGCCCGAGGACAGGTCAAGAGACCCAGTACTTC. Looking up the rest from reference TRBV7-7 and TRBJ2-5 gives the full variable domain: GAGVSQSPRYKVTKRGQDVTLRCDPISSHATLYWYQQALGQGPEFLTYFNYEAQPDKSGLPSDRFSAERPEGSISTLTIQRTEQRDSAMYRCASSPRTGQETQYFGPGTRLLVL.

The chain links TRBV27 to TRBJ2-2; D is uncertain. In germline, CDR1 is MNHEY, CDR2 SMNVEV (reference sequence). The CDR3 spans 16 residues. V dropped 6 bases and J dropped 0 bases, with 14 bases sitting between them. CDR3 sequence (DNA): TGTGCCAGCAGAATAGGAGCGATTTCGAACACCGGGGAGCTGTTTTTT. Protein sequence: CASRIGAISNTGELFF.

The rearrangement uses TRBV7-9 and TRBJ1-4; D remains ambiguous. CDR1 and CDR2 (germline): SEHNR, FQNEAQ (reference sequence). The CDR3 extends over 12 amino acids. V gave up 6 bases and J gave up 8 bases, with 10 bases separating them. In nucleotides, the CDR3 is TGTGCCAGCAGAGGGAGTGACGAAAAACTGTTTTTT. This translates into CASRGSDEKLFF.

The chain couples TRBV5-1 to TRBJ2-2; 9 bases align to TRBD1. V was pared by 4 bases and J by 2 bases, with 9 bases of the junction left unmatched. From germline, CDR1 is SGHRS and CDR2 YFSETQ. CDR3 length: 17 amino acids. The CDR3 is CASSALTGGGNTGELFF. CDR3 nucleotides: TGCGCCAGCAGCGCGCTAACAGGGGGCGGTAACACCGGGGAGCTGTTTTTT.

The chain couples TRBV10-3 to TRBJ2-2; D perhaps matches TRBD1 (6 bases). Trimming took off 10 bases at V and 2 bases at J, with 14 bases between the two ends. Germline-derived CDR1 and CDR2 are ENHRY and SYGVKD. CDR3 length equals 14 residues. The CDR3 loop is CATTGTTNTGELFF. CDR3 nucleotides: TGTGCCACAACCGGGACAACAAACACCGGGGAGCTGTTTTTT.

This clone came up a few times. The chain couples TRBV27 to TRBJ1-3; D is unclear. CDR3 size: 16 residues. V lost 2 bases to trimming and J lost 0 bases, with 11 bases between them. Germline-derived CDR1 and CDR2 are MNHEY and SMNVEV (reference sequence). This CDR3 reads CASSLSPPSSGNTIYF. Here the CDR3 DNA reads TGTGCCAGCAGTTTAAGCCCACCTTCCTCTGGAAACACCATATATTTT.

V and J are TRBV10-3 and TRBJ1-1; possible D gene TRBD1, 6 bases. Trimming pared 5 bases from V and 4 bases from J, leaving 11 bases between. The CDR3 runs to 13 residues. The germline gives CDR1 ENHRY, CDR2 SYGVKD. CDR3 residues: CAISQPGVTEAFF. The CDR3 coding sequence is TGTGCCATCAGTCAACCAGGGGTCACTGAAGCTTTCTTT.